Listed below are T cell receptor beta chains from one sample, sequenced in a study of cytomegalovirus exposure and HLA in healthy donors. TCRdb's copy holds only in-frame clones and misses some; the assay was immunoSEQ multiplex PCR. The table includes around 110,000 clones, 75% detected once. The sequenced sample was PBMCs. Receptors originate from a woman aged 18-29 years in good health and CMV-seronegative. The CDR3 runs from the conserved cysteine through the conserved F or W. D genes are given only for firm matches. The size entry is marked missing in some rows and otherwise reads once, few, many or a size class.

clone size,V gene,J gene,D gene,CDR3 DNA,CDR3 protein
.,TRBV19,TRBJ2-7,.,TGTGCCAGTAGTTTGGAAGACGGGAGCTCCTACGAGCAGTACTTC,CASSLEDGSSYEQYF
.,TRBV28,TRBJ1-5,.,TGTGCCAGCATTACTAGCCCCACCGGGGATCAGCCCCAGCATTTT,CASITSPTGDQPQHF
once,TRBV6-7,TRBJ1-2,TRBD1,TGTGTCAGCAGTTACTCCCCAGGGGGAACAACTGACTATGGCTACACCTTC,CVSSYSPGGTTDYGYTF
few,TRBV15,TRBJ2-3,TRBD1,TGTGCCACCAGCAGCGACAGGGCAGATACGCAGTATTTT,CATSSDRADTQYF
.,TRBV4-1,TRBJ2-7,TRBD1,TGCGCCAGCAGCCAAACGGGACAGGCCTTCTACGAGCAGTACTTC,CASSQTGQAFYEQYF
.,TRBV10-3,TRBJ1-5,TRBD1,TGTGCCATCAGTGGGGGGACAGGGGACAATCAGCCCCAGCATTTT,CAISGGTGDNQPQHF
few,TRBV9,TRBJ1-1,.,TGTGCCAGTTCGGGGGGGTCTGACACTGAAGCTTTCTTT,CASSGGSDTEAFF
once,TRBV6-5,TRBJ1-1,.,TGTGCCAGCAGTTACACGGGGGGGATGAACACTGAAGCTTTCTTT,CASSYTGGMNTEAFF
.,TRBV4-1,TRBJ1-6,.,TGCGCCAGCAGCTTCAACAGGGAAGTCCGATCACCCCTCCACTTT,CASSFNREVRSPLHF
.,TRBV5-1,TRBJ1-2,.,TGCGCCAGCAGCCTTCCAGGGGACTATGGCTACACCTTC,CASSLPGDYGYTF
.,TRBV6-1,TRBJ1-2,.,TGTGCCAGCAGTGATCGGTTGCGGCTAGCTAACTATGGCTACACCTTC,CASSDRLRLANYGYTF
.,TRBV5-1,TRBJ1-1,.,TGCGCCAGCAGCTTGGCCGGGGGGGGGAACACTGAAGCTTTCTTT,CASSLAGGGNTEAFF
.,TRBV2,TRBJ2-5,.,TGTGCCAGCAGGGGCCCGGGAGTGGCAGAGACCCAGTACTTC,CASRGPGVAETQYF
.,TRBV7-9,TRBJ2-3,TRBD2,TGTGCCAGCAGCTTTGGACCGGGACTAGGAATGCCAGATACGCAGTATTTT,CASSFGPGLGMPDTQYF
.,TRBV6-6,TRBJ1-4,.,TGTGCCAGCAGGGGAGGCGGGGGGGATAAACTGTTTTTT,CASRGGGGDKLFF
.,TRBV28,TRBJ2-7,.,TGTGCCAGCAGTTTATCCCCTTTATACGAGCAGTACTTC,CASSLSPLYEQYF
.,TRBV7-9,TRBJ1-2,.,TGTGCCAGCAGTCTGAAGGGGCCGAACTATGGCTACACCTTC,CASSLKGPNYGYTF
.,TRBV7-8,TRBJ2-3,TRBD2,TGTGCCAGCAGCTTGAGCGGGGGGGCAGATACGCAGTATTTT,CASSLSGGADTQYF
.,TRBV5-1,TRBJ1-1,.,TGCGCCAGCAGCTTGGGGGGGGTAAACACTGAAGCTTTCTTT,CASSLGGVNTEAFF
.,TRBV30,TRBJ2-1,TRBD2,TGTGCCTGTTCTTTAGTAGCGGGGGCCTACAATGAGCAGTTCTTC,CACSLVAGAYNEQFF
few,TRBV2,TRBJ2-1,.,TGTGCCAGCAGGAGAACAGAAAATGAGCAGTTCTTC,CASRRTENEQFF
.,TRBV30,TRBJ2-5,.,TGTGCCTGGATGGGGGGACAGACCCAGTACTTC,CAWMGGQTQYF
.,TRBV7-9,TRBJ2-1,.,TGTGCCAGCAGCCGACAGGACCTCCTAAGAGATGAGCAGTTCTTC,CASSRQDLLRDEQFF
.,TRBV4-1,TRBJ1-2,.,TGCGCCAGCAGCCAACCTTGGGGGGAGGGGAACTATGGCTACACCTTC,CASSQPWGEGNYGYTF
.,TRBV5-1,TRBJ1-1,.,TGCGCCAGCAGCTATTGGGGCGCTTCGAACACTGAAGCTTTCTTT,CASSYWGASNTEAFF
.,TRBV6-5,TRBJ2-2,TRBD2,TGTGCCAGCACCCTACTAGCGACTAACACCGGGGAGCTGTTTTTT,CASTLLATNTGELFF
.,TRBV29-1,TRBJ1-1,.,TGCAGCGCCCTACAGGGAGTCTCTGAAGCTTTCTTT,CSALQGVSEAFF
.,TRBV7-9,TRBJ2-7,TRBD1,TGTGCCAGCAGCTTAGTGCATGGACAGGGGCTCTCCTACGAGCAGTACTTC,CASSLVHGQGLSYEQYF
.,TRBV13,TRBJ2-4,TRBD1,TGTGCCAGCAGCTCTACGACAGGGAGAACCAAAAACATTCAGTACTTC,CASSSTTGRTKNIQYF
.,TRBV5-6,TRBJ1-1,.,TGTGCCAGCAGCTTGGCCAGGGGCAAGTACACTGAAGCTTTCTTT,CASSLARGKYTEAFF
.,TRBV4-1,TRBJ1-2,.,TGCGCCAGCAGCCAAGCTGGGGGCGAATATGGCTACACCTTC,CASSQAGGEYGYTF
once,TRBV2,TRBJ2-7,TRBD1,TGTGCCAGCAAAAAAATGAGGTCTTCCGGGACAGGGCCCTACGAGCAGTACTTC,CASKKMRSSGTGPYEQYF
few,TRBV7-9,TRBJ1-1,.,TGTGCCAGCAGCTCCACTTTGACGGACTCAGATAACACTGAAGCTTTCTTT,CASSSTLTDSDNTEAFF
.,TRBV6-4,TRBJ2-1,TRBD2,TGTGCCAGCAGCGTACTAGCGGGGGGGTGGAATGAGCAGTTCTTC,CASSVLAGGWNEQFF
.,TRBV27,TRBJ2-7,TRBD2,TGTGCCAGCAGTTTTGGGCTAGCGGGGGTACACGAGCAGTACTTC,CASSFGLAGVHEQYF
.,TRBV5-4,TRBJ1-6,.,TGTGCCAGCAGCTTGCAGGGAAGCTCACCCCTCCACTTT,CASSLQGSSPLHF
.,TRBV15,TRBJ2-5,.,TGTGCCACCAGCAGAGATGATGGACTACGGGAGACCCAGTACTTC,CATSRDDGLRETQYF
.,TRBV6-5,TRBJ1-3,.,TGTGCCAGCAGCCTAAACAGGGCTGGAAACACCATATATTTT,CASSLNRAGNTIYF
.,TRBV6-5,TRBJ1-2,.,TGTGCCAGCTCCAAGACGACCAGGGTCGATGGCTACACCTTC,CASSKTTRVDGYTF
.,TRBV18,TRBJ1-1,.,TGTGCCAGCTCACCACTGTTAGGAGGGGCAACGAACACTGAAGCTTTCTTT,CASSPLLGGATNTEAFF
.,TRBV25-1,TRBJ2-1,.,TGTGCCAGCAGTGTCGTGGGGGGGCTGGGGAATGAGCAGTTCTTC,CASSVVGGLGNEQFF
few,TRBV27,TRBJ2-3,TRBD1,TGTGCCAGCAGTTCACGGGACAGGGGGCTGGGAGATACGCAGTATTTT,CASSSRDRGLGDTQYF
.,TRBV7-9,TRBJ1-1,.,TGTGCCAGCAGCTCCGGACTGAGTATGAACACTGAAGCTTTCTTT,CASSSGLSMNTEAFF
.,TRBV30,TRBJ1-3,.,TGTGCCTGGAGTCATTCCAGGGGCGTCTCTGGAAACACCATATATTTT,CAWSHSRGVSGNTIYF
few,TRBV30,TRBJ1-6,.,TGTGCCTGGAGTGTACAGGGAAGGGCCCTCCACTTT,CAWSVQGRALHF
.,TRBV9,TRBJ2-1,TRBD2,TGTGCCAGCAACCTCCCGACTAGCGGGGGAAAAAACAATGAGCAGTTCTTC,CASNLPTSGGKNNEQFF
.,TRBV10-1,TRBJ2-7,.,TGCGCCAGCAGTGAGACCCAATATGGGGCCGAGCAGTACTTC,CASSETQYGAEQYF
.,TRBV10-3,TRBJ1-3,TRBD1,TGTGCCATCGGACAGGACTCTGGAAACACCATATATTTT,CAIGQDSGNTIYF
once,TRBV6-6,TRBJ1-1,TRBD1,TGTGCCAGCACAGGACAGGGTATGAACACTGAAGCTTTCTTT,CASTGQGMNTEAFF
.,TRBV2,TRBJ1-2,.,TGTGCCAGCAGGGCCGTTGGCAGGGTATATGGCTACACCTTC,CASRAVGRVYGYTF
.,TRBV12-2,TRBJ1-5,.,TGTGCAAGTCGCTCCCCGATTTTTGGGCCTTTCGTATCGCATTTT,CASRSPIFGPFVSHF
.,TRBV9,TRBJ1-1,.,TGTGCCAGCAACGAACAGGGAAGTACTGAAGCTTTCTTT,CASNEQGSTEAFF
.,TRBV7-3,TRBJ2-6,.,TGTGCCAGCAGTTTTCAGGGTACCTCTGGGGCCAACGTCCTGACTTTC,CASSFQGTSGANVLTF
.,TRBV15,TRBJ1-1,TRBD1,TGTGCCACCAGCAAGGACAGGGAAGCTTTCTTT,CATSKDREAFF
.,TRBV5-1,TRBJ1-1,.,TGCGCCAGCAGCTTTGGCGGCTTGAACACTGAAGCTTTCTTT,CASSFGGLNTEAFF